The rows below give T cell receptor beta chains drawn from one sample of a study of blood T cell repertoires in COVID-19. TCRdb's copy holds only in-frame clones and misses some; the assay was immunoSEQ multiplex PCR. The sample gives almost 400,000 clones, roughly 88% of which show up once; 0.9% to 1% is in the top ten. The sequencing sample was made of PBMCs or T cells enriched from blood (not recorded which). Receptors originate from a woman aged 30 to 39 with acute COVID-19. Both conserved end residues are trimmed from each CDR3. Fields, in order: D gene, V gene, CDR3 protein. A D gene is named only where the DNA matches it firmly.

D: -
V: TRBV30
CDR3: AWSVLGGYT

D: TRBD1
V: TRBV19
CDR3: ASSRDRVGDTEAF

D: TRBD1
V: TRBV11-2
CDR3: ASSSTGVWHTEAF

D: -
V: TRBV27
CDR3: ASSLRISYEQY

D: -
V: TRBV27
CDR3: ASSLVRGSYGYT

D: -
V: TRBV27
CDR3: ARGLYSNQPQH

D: TRBD1
V: TRBV5-1
CDR3: ASSGTRTGSYEQY

D: -
V: TRBV7-2
CDR3: ASSLLRSSGNTIY

D: -
V: TRBV6-1
CDR3: ASSESRNKWF

D: -
V: TRBV15
CDR3: ATSRVGGTYEQY

D: -
V: TRBV19
CDR3: ASSTQVRNTEAF

D: TRBD2
V: TRBV24-1
CDR3: ATSDSRGSYNEQF

D: -
V: TRBV21-1
CDR3: ASSKMVRGHYGYT

D: -
V: TRBV29-1
CDR3: SVDEGGTTEAF

D: -
V: TRBV7-2
CDR3: ASSVDSNEKLF

D: -
V: TRBV30
CDR3: AWSSRTGLGTEAF

D: TRBD2
V: TRBV10-2
CDR3: ASSVSGGSYEQY

D: -
V: TRBV9
CDR3: ASSASQGTPYEQY

D: TRBD2
V: TRBV5-1
CDR3: ASSRVGGGNNEQF

D: TRBD1
V: TRBV27
CDR3: ASSFSPGQAYEQY

D: -
V: TRBV9
CDR3: ASSVDGGGPEAF

D: -
V: TRBV25-1
CDR3: ASSDQSGTSSYNEQF

D: -
V: TRBV27
CDR3: ASSSGSTEAF

D: -
V: TRBV5-8
CDR3: ASSLADSKGETQY

D: -
V: TRBV19
CDR3: ASSIIGGRLQPQH

D: TRBD2
V: TRBV7-2
CDR3: ASSLFSGVGDEQY

D: -
V: TRBV19
CDR3: ASSIYSGLGNTEAF

D: -
V: TRBV29-1
CDR3: SVSNNEQF

D: -
V: TRBV19
CDR3: ASNRVDGANVLT

D: -
V: TRBV7-8
CDR3: ASSLGARQANYGYT

D: -
V: TRBV27
CDR3: ASGLTWATNYGYT

D: TRBD2
V: TRBV6-2/TRBV6-3
CDR3: ASSHSGAAYNEQF

D: TRBD1
V: TRBV28
CDR3: ASSQWTGWNEQF

D: TRBD1
V: TRBV7-9
CDR3: ASSLDFGQGVKSPLH

D: -
V: TRBV11-2
CDR3: ASSSRDSNEQF

D: -
V: TRBV2
CDR3: ASSETQVTEAF

D: TRBD1
V: TRBV25-1
CDR3: ASSAIDSRQGNEQY

D: TRBD2
V: TRBV18
CDR3: ASSGGDSYEQY

D: -
V: TRBV3-1/TRBV3-2
CDR3: ASSQDPRAAGANVLT

D: -
V: TRBV2
CDR3: ASSEAWGRGANVLT

D: -
V: TRBV5-1
CDR3: ASSLEDGLGDSPLH

D: -
V: TRBV5-1
CDR3: ASSFTIISEQY

D: -
V: TRBV7-2
CDR3: ASSYTGNYGYT

D: TRBD1
V: TRBV5-1
CDR3: ASSSGTGPYEQY

D: TRBD1
V: TRBV7-3
CDR3: ASSRTGTGVYGYT